This T cell receptor beta chain was sequenced for a study of naive CD8 T cells in extremely preterm neonates. Elective cesarean births at about 37-41 weeks, without labor or membrane rupture, supplied the cord blood. The CDR3 has 18 amino acids. Looked up from germline, CDR1 is ENHRY and CDR2 is SYGVKD. V dropped 2 bases and J dropped 4 bases, with 23 bases sitting between them. About this clone: The antigen remains undetermined.

Here immunoSEQ multiplex PCR was the method, and the copy in TCRdb shows in-frame clones only, minus some. The sample includes a few thousand clones, around 97% of them seen just once. Study-level findings and limits: Compared with all age groups, preterm neonates showed less repertoire richness. Preterm CDR3s were shorter than older groups', with fewer N additions and less trimming.

The TCR originated in a newborn in good health. Specimen: naive CD8+ T cells from cord blood. The J gene is TRBJ1-1, the V gene TRBV10-3, with D possibly matching TRBD1 (5 bases). The CDR3: CAISERAGGRGDGTEAFF. In nucleotides, the CDR3 is TGTGCCATCAGTGAGCGTGCGGGGGGACGGGGCGATGGCACTGAAGCTTTCTTT.